A single T cell receptor (beta chain) is shown here with its context. The source of the sample is a study of blood T cell repertoires in COVID-19. TCRdb's copy holds only in-frame clones and misses some; the assay was immunoSEQ multiplex PCR. The table lists around 250,000 clones, around 85% of them singletons. Per germline, CDR1 SNHLY and CDR2 FYNNEI. The CDR3 spans 15 residues. Trimming removed 6 bases from V and 1 base from J, with 15 bases in between. Everyone who took part was about 18 to 89 years old, and they came from 20 to 25 US areas. Membership in each cohort depended on participant-reported clinical history.

The rearrangement joins TRBV2 to TRBJ1-1; the D gene is possibly TRBD1 (6 bases). The TCR comes from a woman aged 50 to 60 with acute COVID-19. Sequencing used PBMCs or T cells enriched from blood (not recorded which). CDR3 amino acids: CASRAGTLENTEAFF. The CDR3 nucleotides read TGTGCCAGCAGGGCCGGGACACTAGAGAACACTGAAGCTTTCTTT.